Reported below is one T cell receptor beta chain. Trimming cost V 5 bases and J 7 bases; bases outside gene matches: 14. The germline V gene encodes CDR1 GTSNPN and CDR2 SVGIG (reference sequence). The CDR3 is made up of 15 amino acids. The sample is drawn from a study of blood T cell repertoires in COVID-19. Study-level background: There were acute and convalescent COVID-19 samples, and they came from the United States, Italy and Spain. T cells, B-cell-depleted T cells, or PBMCs provided the cDNA or gDNA that served as material.

Repertoires were generated with immunoSEQ multiplex PCR, while TCRdb's copy carries only in-frame clones and drops some. The sample holds approximately 90,000 clones, just under 85% seen once. Sequencing input: peripheral blood. The sequence came from a man aged 45-60 years with acute or convalescent COVID-19. V and J are TRBV30 and TRBJ1-2; 9 nucleotides line up with TRBD1. The CDR3 DNA follows: TGTGCCTGGCGGAGGGACCCCTCGGACAGGGGTGGCTACACCTTC. This translates into CAWRRDPSDRGGYTF.